The 24 T cell receptor beta chains below all came from one sample that was sequenced in a study of T cells in Graves' hyperthyroidism and ophthalmopathy. From RNA transcripts, TCR beta CDR3 regions were amplified. An initial round of RT-PCR targeting the TCR CDR3 relied on the HTBI primer set. Each CDR3 protein is one row after TCRdb ran MiXCR on the multiplex PCR reads. The table includes about 290,000 distinct CDR3 sequences, roughly 18% detected once. The sample taken for sequencing was blood. The receptors originated from a man between 50 and 59 years old with Graves' ophthalmopathy.

The gene calls are TRBV5-4 and TRBJ2-3; 8 positions match TRBD1. The CDR3 has 15 amino acids. With 4 bases clipped from V and 0 bases from J, the junction kept 4 bases outside the gene matches. CDR1 SGHNT and CDR2 YYREEE come from the germline V gene (reference sequence). The CDR3 here is CASSPWTGSTDTQYF. The CDR3 DNA reads TGTGCCAGCAGCCCTTGGACAGGGAGCACAGATACGCAGTATTTT.

There are a few counts of this clonotype. The rearrangement joins TRBV5-6 to TRBJ1-1; D might be TRBD1 (5 bases). Trimming left V 3 bases short and J 4 bases short, with 16 bases between. Germline V gene lookup returns CDR1 SGHDT and CDR2 YYEEEE. The CDR3 extends over 15 amino acids. The CDR3 sequence is CASSSIDQGSTEAFF. CDR3 DNA sequence: TGTGCCAGCAGCTCTATAGACCAGGGAAGCACTGAAGCTTTCTTT.

The J gene is TRBJ2-3, the V gene TRBV15; D unclear. Trimming removed 0 bases from V and 2 bases from J, with 9 bases in between. This CDR3 region has 15 residues. Germline V CDR1 and CDR2: LNHNV, YYDKDF (reference sequence). CDR3 DNA sequence: TGTGCCACCAGCAGAGAGGGTGGCCCCACAGATACGCAGTATTTT. Amino acid sequence: CATSREGGPTDTQYF.

This clonotype came up many times. The chain has TRBV11-2 and TRBJ2-5; D assignment may be TRBD1 or TRBD2 (5 bases each). Looked up from germline, CDR1 is SGHAT and CDR2 is FQNNGV. The length of the CDR3 is 15 residues. V was shortened by 3 bases and J by 5 bases, with 16 bases between the two germline ends. For the CDR3, the DNA is TGTGCCAGCAGCTTCCGGGACCTGGATGGGGAGACCCAGTACTTC. This sequence encodes CASSFRDLDGETQYF. The full variable domain, in which reference TRBV11-2 and TRBJ2-5 provide the parts outside the CDR3, is EAGVAQSPRYKIIEKRQSVAFWCNPISGHATLYWYQQILGQGPKLLIQFQNNGVVDDSQLPKDRFSAERLKGVDSTLKIQPAKLEDSAVYLCASSFRDLDGETQYFGPGTRLLVL.

The chain uses TRBV24-1 and TRBJ2-1, with 7 bases lining up with TRBD1. Trimming cost V 3 bases and J 7 bases; bases outside gene matches: 2. The CDR3 covers 13 residues. CDR1 is KGHDR and CDR2 is SFDVKD in the germline V gene. The DNA for the CDR3 is TGTGCCACCAGTGATGACAGGGTGAATGAGCAGTTCTTC. Its translation is CATSDDRVNEQFF.

This clonotype was seen ten or more times. This sequence joins TRBV20-1 and TRBJ2-7; the match to TRBD2 covers 9 bases. The CDR3 is 16 amino acids. The trim removed 1 base at V and 3 bases at J, leaving 10 bases unmatched. CDR1 is DFQATT, CDR2 SNEGSKA, per germline (reference sequence). CDR3 bases: TGCAGTGCTAGAGCTCGGGGTAGCGGGGGATACTACGAGCAGTACTTC. Encoded protein: CSARARGSGGYYEQYF.

This clonotype was detected a few times. This sequence joins TRBV28 and TRBJ1-1, with TRBD1 matching over 7 bases. Germline assignment: CDR1 MDHEN and CDR2 SYDVKM. The V segment lost 6 bases and the J segment 2 bases; nucleotides outside the gene matches: 6. The CDR3 spans 14 residues. The CDR3 protein is CASSLGQDNTEAFF. The CDR3, as DNA: TGTGCCAGCAGCTTAGGACAGGATAACACTGAAGCTTTCTTT. Supplemented by reference TRBV28 and TRBJ1-1, the full variable domain reads DVKVTQSSRYLVKRTGEKVFLECVQDMDHENMFWYRQDPGLGLRLIYFSYDVKMKEKGDIPEGYSVSREKKERFSLILESASTNQTSMYLCASSLGQDNTEAFFGQGTRLTVV.

Ten or more counts support this clonotype. CDR3 bases: TGCGCCAGCAGTGTCGGGGCTCTAGGCAATGAGCAGTTCTTC. Protein: CASSVGALGNEQFF. This chain uses TRBV10-2 with TRBJ2-1; D assignment may be TRBD1 or TRBD2 (5 bases each). CDR1 and CDR2 from the germline V gene are WSHSY and SAAADI. This CDR3 has 14 residues. The germline V and J ends were trimmed by 4 bases and 6 bases, with 13 bases remaining between them.

This clonotype was found a few times. The rearrangement joins TRBV20-1 to TRBJ1-6, with D perhaps matching TRBD1 (6 bases). The CDR3 extends over 15 amino acids. V lost 5 bases and J 5 bases, leaving 16 bases between the germline ends. Germline CDR1 is DFQATT and CDR2 is SNEGSKA (reference sequence). CDR3 sequence: CSAAAQGMNNSPLHF. The DNA of the CDR3 is TGCAGTGCTGCGGCGCAGGGGATGAATAATTCACCCCTCCACTTT.

The DNA of the CDR3 is TGTGCCAGCAGCCCTAGGGAGTTGTCACACGAGCAGTACTTC. It is translated as CASSPRELSHEQYF. The chain combines TRBV4-2 with TRBJ2-7, with a weak D call TRBD2 (5 bases). Trimming pared 4 bases from V and 5 bases from J, leaving 15 bases between. CDR3 length: 14 residues. CDR1 is LGHNA and CDR2 is YNFKEQ in the germline V gene.

This clonotype was seen many times. The chain has TRBV6-6 and TRBJ1-2; D may be TRBD1 (6 bases). Germline CDR1 MNHNY, CDR2 SVGAGI (reference sequence). V was cut by 4 bases and J by 7 bases, with 13 bases left in between. There are 13 residues in the CDR3. CDR3 protein: CASSSTGTSGYTF. DNA for the CDR3: TGTGCCAGCAGTTCGACAGGTACCTCTGGCTACACCTTC.

This clonotype was seen only a few times. This chain links TRBV28 with TRBJ1-3; tentatively, D is TRBD1 (6 bases). The CDR3 loop spans 14 amino acids. Deletions cut 11 bases from V and 0 bases from J, with 14 bases between. Per the germline V gene, CDR1 is MDHEN and CDR2 is SYDVKM. As DNA, the CDR3 is TGTGCCGCCCAGGGGCCAGTCTCTGGAAACACCATATATTTT. Its translation: CAAQGPVSGNTIYF.

On this clonotype itself: The junction and the germline gene differ at one end; a read error may be behind it. This chain uses TRBV5-1 with TRBJ2-1, with TRBD2 matching over 12 bases. The germline V gene has CDR1 SGHRS and CDR2 YFSETQ. CDR3 length equals 17 residues. This CDR3 reads CASSRERTSGTYNEQFF. In nucleotides, the CDR3 is TGTGCCAGCAGCCGTGAGCGGACTAGCGGGACCTACAATGAGCAGTTCTTC.

This chain uses TRBV5-1 with TRBJ2-2; D uncertain. The germline V gene encodes CDR1 SGHRS and CDR2 YFSETQ. V was trimmed by 0 bases and J by 3 bases, leaving 9 bases between them. This CDR3 is built from 15 residues. CDR3 in DNA: TGCGCCAGCAGCTTGGATCGGAGCCACACCGGGGAGCTGTTTTTT. This gives the protein CASSLDRSHTGELFF.

This clonotype has at least ten counts. The V and J genes are TRBV3-1 and TRBJ1-1; D may be TRBD1 (6 bases). The germline gives CDR1 LGHDT, CDR2 YNNKEL (reference sequence). V was pared by 1 base and J by 2 bases, with 14 bases between. The CDR3 spans 16 residues. CDR3: CASSQGTVRINTEAFF. Written as DNA, the CDR3 is TGTGCCAGCAGCCAAGGGACAGTCCGGATAAACACTGAAGCTTTCTTT.

This clonotype occurred many times. The chain combines TRBV5-1 with TRBJ2-2; 9 bases match TRBD2. After removal of 3 bases from V and 1 base from J, the junction contained 7 bases not matched to a gene. CDR3 length: 17 amino acids. Germline-derived CDR1 and CDR2 are SGHRS and YFSETQ. The CDR3 protein is CASSSERTSENTGELFF. In DNA form, the CDR3 reads TGCGCCAGCAGCTCCGAACGGACTAGCGAGAACACCGGGGAGCTGTTTTTT.

The CDR3 sequence is CASGRTNTDTQYF. The CDR3 coding sequence is TGTGCCAGCGGAAGGACTAACACAGATACGCAGTATTTT. The chain combines TRBV6-4 with TRBJ2-3, with a tentative D call TRBD2 (6 bases). The V gene lost 8 bases and the J gene lost 2 bases, with 11 bases spanning the gap. Germline loops: CDR1 MRHNA, CDR2 SNTAGT. The CDR3 runs to 13 residues.

The chain employs TRBV6-5 and TRBJ2-5, with 9 bases lining up with TRBD2. Germline CDR1 reads MNHEY; CDR2 reads SVGAGI. CDR3 length: 15 amino acids. V lost 2 bases to trimming and J lost 4 bases; unmatched junction nucleotides: 5. The CDR3 reads CASSYRAGGAETQYF. As DNA, the CDR3 is TGTGCCAGCAGTTACAGGGCGGGGGGGGCAGAGACCCAGTACTTC.

The rearrangement joins TRBV7-3 to TRBJ2-1; possibly TRBD2 for D (5 bases). CDR1 is SGHTA, CDR2 FQGTGA, per germline. Trimming pared 3 bases from V and 9 bases from J, leaving 12 bases between. This CDR3 has 13 amino acids. In nucleotides, the CDR3 is TGTGCCAGCAGCTTGACCCCGGGGTCTGAGCAGTTCTTC. Its translation is CASSLTPGSEQFF.

This clonotype has a count of ten or more. The chain carries TRBV6-1 and TRBJ2-1; 10 bases fit TRBD2. The trim removed 1 base at V and 4 bases at J, leaving 4 bases unmatched. CDR3 length: 16 residues. The germline CDR1 and CDR2 sequences are MNHNS and SASEGT. The CDR3 loop is CASSEEKGLAYNEQFF. As DNA, the CDR3 is TGTGCCAGCAGTGAAGAGAAGGGACTAGCGTACAATGAGCAGTTCTTC.

The chain uses TRBV7-9 and TRBJ2-7, with D maybe TRBD2 (6 bases). V was pared by 1 base and J by 0 bases, with 16 bases between. The CDR3 is made up of 17 amino acids. Germline lookup yields CDR1 SEHNR and CDR2 FQNEAQ (reference sequence). Written as DNA, the CDR3 is TGTGCCAGCAGCTTAGGTGGGCTCCGGGACTCCTCCTACGAGCAGTACTTC. Its translation is CASSLGGLRDSSYEQYF.

This clonotype came up a few times. The V and J genes are TRBV6-1 and TRBJ2-7; D possibly corresponds to TRBD1 (6 bases). Trimming removed 6 bases at V and 2 bases at J, with 11 bases between. CDR3 length: 13 residues. Germline V CDR1 and CDR2: MNHNS, SASEGT. The CDR3 DNA is TGTGCCAGCAGCGGGACACCTACCTACGAGCAGTACTTC. It codes for CASSGTPTYEQYF.

This clonotype showed up many times. The V gene is TRBV5-1, the J gene TRBJ2-7, with 8 bases lining up with TRBD2. This CDR3 is 16 amino acids long. The germline V gene has CDR1 SGHRS and CDR2 YFSETQ. V shed 0 bases, J shed 2 bases, and the junction held 7 bases outside the gene matches. Written as DNA, the CDR3 is TGCGCCAGCAGCTTGGCCGGCGGGAGGAGGCCCTACGAGCAGTACTTC. Its translation: CASSLAGGRRPYEQYF.

This clonotype was picked up a small number of times. The chain recombines TRBV6-1 with TRBJ1-3, with a possible D match to TRBD1 (6 bases). In germline, CDR1 is MNHNS, CDR2 SASEGT. The CDR3 runs to 14 residues. V was shortened by 5 bases and J by 3 bases, with 11 bases between the two germline ends. The DNA for the CDR3 is TGTGCCAGCAGTCTAACAGGGCGTGGAAACACCATATATTTT. Its protein product is CASSLTGRGNTIYF.